This T cell receptor (beta chain) comes out of a study of a mutant IDH1 vaccine in newly diagnosed glioma. Across the study: The earlier regimen, radiotherapy, temozolomide, or both, was most often both. Points from the study as a whole: Variations in leading peripheral T cell clonotypes appeared to have no connection with pseudoprogression.

Regarding this clone: Its antigen is unknown.

The table came from immunoSEQ multiplex PCR; TCRdb's copy has only in-frame clones and leaves some out. The sample shows some 51,000 clones, more than 70% of them seen only once. Germline lookup yields CDR1 SGDLS and CDR2 YYNGEE. The CDR3 has 15 amino acids. The V and J ends lost 4 bases and 1 base respectively, with 15 bases between them. Time point described: week 5, during vaccination. Every single dose of the vaccine, 300 ug of mutant IDH1 20-mer peptide, came with topical imiquimod. This TCR was sampled from a man aged 45-65 years with glioma. The sequencing here drew on PBMCs, taken from a glioma patient whose treatment included an IDH1 peptide vaccine. The V call is TRBV9, the J call TRBJ2-7, with D tentatively TRBD2 (6 bases). The CDR3 DNA is TGTGCCAGCAGCCCCCATGGGGGGAGGTCCTACGAGCAGTACTTC. Translated: CASSPHGGRSYEQYF.